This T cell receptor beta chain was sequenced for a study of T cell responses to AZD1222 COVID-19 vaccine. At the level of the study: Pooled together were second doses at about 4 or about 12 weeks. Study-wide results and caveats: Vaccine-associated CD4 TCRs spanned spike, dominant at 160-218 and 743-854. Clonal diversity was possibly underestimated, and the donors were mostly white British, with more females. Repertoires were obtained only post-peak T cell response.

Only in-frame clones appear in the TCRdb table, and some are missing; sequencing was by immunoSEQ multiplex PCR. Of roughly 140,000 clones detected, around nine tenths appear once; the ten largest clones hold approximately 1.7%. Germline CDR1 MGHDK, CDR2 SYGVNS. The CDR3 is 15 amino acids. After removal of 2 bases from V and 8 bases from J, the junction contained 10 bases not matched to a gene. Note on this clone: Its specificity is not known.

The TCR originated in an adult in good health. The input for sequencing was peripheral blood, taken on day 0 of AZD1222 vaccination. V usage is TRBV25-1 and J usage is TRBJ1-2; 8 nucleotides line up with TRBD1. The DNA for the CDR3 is TGTGCCAGCAGTGAACCCGCCGGGACAGGAAGAGGCTACACCTTC. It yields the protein CASSEPAGTGRGYTF.